The rows below give T cell receptor beta chains drawn from one sample of a study of blood T cells in healthy people across ages. TCRdb itself ran the 5' RACE reads through MiXCR, one entry per CDR3 protein. The sample has about 1,500,000 distinct CDR3 sequences, roughly 45% seen once. The source material was blood. Receptors were obtained from a woman between 18 and 30 years old in good health. Each CDR3 is given with its conserved first and last residue. A D gene is named only where the DNA matches it firmly. Clone size is shown for a subset of rows, as once, few, many or a class of expanded clone.

CDR3nt: TGCAGTGCTAGAGATAGCGGAGGGCCGGCGGGGACTTATGGCTACACCTTC
CDR3aa: CSARDSGGPAGTYGYTF
j_gene: TRBJ1-2
d_gene: NA
abundance: few
v_gene: TRBV20-1

CDR3nt: TGTGCCAGCAGCTTAGAAGGGACACTAAACAATGAGCAGTTCTTC
CDR3aa: CASSLEGTLNNEQFF
j_gene: TRBJ2-1
d_gene: NA
abundance: few
v_gene: TRBV7-8

CDR3nt: TGCAGTGCTGTAGCACAGGGCTACGAGCAGTACTTC
CDR3aa: CSAVAQGYEQYF
j_gene: TRBJ2-7
d_gene: NA
abundance: NA
v_gene: TRBV20-1

CDR3nt: TGTGCCACCAGCACGGACAGGGGCGGGACAGATACGCAGTATTTT
CDR3aa: CATSTDRGGTDTQYF
j_gene: TRBJ2-3
d_gene: TRBD1
abundance: NA
v_gene: TRBV15

CDR3nt: TGTGCCAGCAGTGAAGGTCGGGGGGCTTGGATGAACACTGAAGCTTTCTTT
CDR3aa: CASSEGRGAWMNTEAFF
j_gene: TRBJ1-1
d_gene: NA
abundance: NA
v_gene: TRBV6-1

CDR3nt: TGTGCCAGCAGCCGACGGGCCGAGGGGCCTTACAATGAGCAGTTCTTC
CDR3aa: CASSRRAEGPYNEQFF
j_gene: TRBJ2-1
d_gene: NA
abundance: NA
v_gene: TRBV11-2

CDR3nt: TGTGCCTGGAGTCGGACTAGCGGGAGCACAGATACGCAGTATTTT
CDR3aa: CAWSRTSGSTDTQYF
j_gene: TRBJ2-3
d_gene: TRBD2
abundance: few
v_gene: TRBV30

CDR3nt: TGCAGTGCTAGAGACGGGGGACGACTAGCGAGTAACAATGAGCAGTTCTTC
CDR3aa: CSARDGGRLASNNEQFF
j_gene: TRBJ2-1
d_gene: TRBD2
abundance: once
v_gene: TRBV20-1

CDR3nt: TGTGCCAGCAGCCAATCGAGGGCCTACGAGCAGTACTTC
CDR3aa: CASSQSRAYEQYF
j_gene: TRBJ2-7
d_gene: NA
abundance: few
v_gene: TRBV16

CDR3nt: TGTGCCAGCAGTTTATCCGGACTAGCGGGGGGCACAGATACGCAGTATTTT
CDR3aa: CASSLSGLAGGTDTQYF
j_gene: TRBJ2-3
d_gene: TRBD2
abundance: NA
v_gene: TRBV27

CDR3nt: TGTGCCAGCAGAGAGGGTCTAGCCAAAAACATTCAGTACTTC
CDR3aa: CASREGLAKNIQYF
j_gene: TRBJ2-4
d_gene: NA
abundance: NA
v_gene: TRBV2

CDR3nt: TGTGCCAGCAGCAGAGAAGCGGGGGATACGCAGTATTTT
CDR3aa: CASSREAGDTQYF
j_gene: TRBJ2-3
d_gene: TRBD2
abundance: few
v_gene: TRBV7-3

CDR3nt: TGTGCCAGCAGCGGACAGAGTTCCCGCGAGACCCAGTACTTC
CDR3aa: CASSGQSSRETQYF
j_gene: TRBJ2-5
d_gene: NA
abundance: NA
v_gene: TRBV21-1